This T cell receptor beta chain is from a study of shared clonotypes between healthy human individuals. Sequencing was performed with immunoSEQ multiplex PCR; in TCRdb, only in-frame clones are kept and a portion is missing. The sample has 1,500,000 or so clones; around 97% are singletons. Germline V gives CDR1 SQVTM, CDR2 ANQGSEA. With 4 bases removed from V and 7 bases from J, the gap between germline ends came to 20 bases. CDR3 length: 15 residues. This TCR was recovered from a man younger than 45 in good health. The rearrangement joins TRBV29-1 to TRBJ2-1; tentatively, D is TRBD1 or TRBD2 (6 bases each). The specimen was naive CD4+ T cells sorted from blood. Subset specified: CD45RA+ positively selected. The CDR3 nucleotides are TGCAGCGTTGGGTCCAGCGGGCCAAGGGGGAATGAGCAGTTCTTC. Residues: CSVGSSGPRGNEQFF.